Listed here is a single T cell receptor beta chain. The primer mix had 60 Vbeta and 13 Jbeta primers. Sequenced by immunoSEQ multiplex PCR; TCRdb stores in-frame clones only, minus some. The sample gives about 150,000 clones, 84% of which show up once; 0.38% is in the top ten. This sample is drawn from a study of cytomegalovirus exposure and HLA in healthy donors. V dropped 6 bases and J dropped 5; count of bases not matched to a gene: 11. Germline V gives CDR1 PRHDT, CDR2 FYEKMQ (reference sequence). CDR3 length: 16 amino acids. The chain has TRBV13 and TRBJ2-5, with TRBD2 identical over 11 bases. The TCR sequence derives from a boy younger than 10 in good health and CMV-seronegative. The specimen was PBMCs. This CDR3 reads CASSGALLAGVETQYF. The CDR3 DNA reads as TGTGCCAGCAGTGGGGCCCTACTAGCGGGAGTTGAGACCCAGTACTTC.